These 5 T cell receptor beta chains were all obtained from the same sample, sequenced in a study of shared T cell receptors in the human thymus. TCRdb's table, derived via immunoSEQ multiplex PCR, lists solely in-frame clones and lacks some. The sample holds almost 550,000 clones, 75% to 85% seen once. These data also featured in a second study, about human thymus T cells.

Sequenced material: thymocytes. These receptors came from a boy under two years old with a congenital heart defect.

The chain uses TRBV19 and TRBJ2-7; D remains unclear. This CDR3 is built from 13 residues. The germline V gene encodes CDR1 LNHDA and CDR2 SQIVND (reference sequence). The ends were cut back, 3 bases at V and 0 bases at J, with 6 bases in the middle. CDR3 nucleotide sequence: TGTGCCAGTAGTATCCAGATCTCCTACGAGCAGTACTTC. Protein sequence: CASSIQISYEQYF.

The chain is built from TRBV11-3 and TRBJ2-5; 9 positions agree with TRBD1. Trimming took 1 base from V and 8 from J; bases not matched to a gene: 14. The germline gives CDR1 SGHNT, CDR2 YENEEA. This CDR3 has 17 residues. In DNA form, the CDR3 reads TGTGCCAGCAGCTTAGCCAGCGGGACAGGGCTCCGAGTCACCCAGTACTTC. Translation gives CASSLASGTGLRVTQYF.

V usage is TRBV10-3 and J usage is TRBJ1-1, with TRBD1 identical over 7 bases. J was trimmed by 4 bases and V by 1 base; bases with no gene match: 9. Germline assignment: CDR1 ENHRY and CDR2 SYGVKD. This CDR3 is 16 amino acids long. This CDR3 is CAISEFLMTGSTEAFF. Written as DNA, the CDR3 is TGTGCCATCAGTGAGTTCCTTATGACAGGGTCCACTGAAGCTTTCTTT.

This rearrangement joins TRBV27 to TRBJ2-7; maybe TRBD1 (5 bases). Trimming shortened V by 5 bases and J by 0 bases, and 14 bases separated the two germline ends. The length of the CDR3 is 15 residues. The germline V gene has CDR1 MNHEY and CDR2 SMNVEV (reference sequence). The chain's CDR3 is CASSPPTGASYEQYF. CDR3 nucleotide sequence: TGTGCCAGCAGTCCACCCACAGGCGCCTCCTACGAGCAGTACTTC.

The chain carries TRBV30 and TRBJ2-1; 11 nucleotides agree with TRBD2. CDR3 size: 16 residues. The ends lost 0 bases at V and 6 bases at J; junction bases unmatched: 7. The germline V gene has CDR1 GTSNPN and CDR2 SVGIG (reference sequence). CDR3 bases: TGTGCCTGGAGTGTACGGATAGCGGGAGGGCGCAATGAGCAGTTCTTC. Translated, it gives CAWSVRIAGGRNEQFF.